These 11 T cell receptor beta chains were all obtained from the same sample, sequenced in a study of cytotoxic CD8 clonotypes in ibrutinib-treated CLL. The protocol was immunoSEQ multiplex PCR, while the TCRdb copy is restricted to in-frame clones and leaves out a portion. The repertoire consists of about 130,000 clones, with 84% occurring once and the leading ten covering roughly 3.5%. This specimen was PBMCs, taken after 24 months of ibrutinib treatment. All receptors derive from a human donor with chronic lymphocytic leukemia.

The chain links TRBV27 to TRBJ2-1, with 11 positions matching TRBD2. The CDR3 totals 15 residues. Germline assignment: CDR1 MNHEY and CDR2 SMNVEV (reference sequence). The junction had 9 bases not matched to a gene; V was cut back by 7 bases and J by 7 bases. CDR3 amino acids: CASTRLAGRENEQFF. The CDR3, as DNA: TGTGCCAGCACGCGACTAGCGGGGAGGGAGAATGAGCAGTTCTTC.

In DNA, the CDR3 is TGTGCCAGTAGTCGGACGGCCTACAATGAGCAGTTCTTC. The encoded protein is CASSRTAYNEQFF. This chain links TRBV19 with TRBJ2-1; D uncertain. Trimming took off 5 bases at V and 2 bases at J, with 7 bases between the two ends. CDR3 length equals 13 residues. Germline assignment: CDR1 LNHDA and CDR2 SQIVND (reference sequence).

This clone was seen a few times. The chain recombines TRBV6-5 with TRBJ2-1; TRBD1 agrees at 10 bases. The CDR3 covers 15 residues. Germline V gene lookup returns CDR1 MNHEY and CDR2 SVGAGI. Germline trimming cut 0 bases from V and 7 bases from J; bases unmatched to any gene: 3. This CDR3 is CASSYSGTGANEQFF. The CDR3 DNA is TGTGCCAGCAGTTACTCCGGGACAGGGGCTAATGAGCAGTTCTTC.

The chain is built from TRBV5-4 and TRBJ2-1, with TRBD1 identical over 10 bases. V lost 4 bases, J lost 10 bases, and 8 bases stayed unmatched. The CDR3 length is 14 residues. Germline CDR1 SGHNT, CDR2 YYREEE (reference sequence). CDR3 nucleotides: TGTGCCAGCAGCCTACGGACAGGGGGGAACGAGCAGTTCTTC. Translating gives CASSLRTGGNEQFF.

This clone occurred a few times. CDR3 residues: CASSSTGEGSPLHF. DNA for the CDR3: TGTGCCAGCAGCTCAACAGGGGAGGGTTCACCCCTCCACTTT. The chain employs TRBV7-9 and TRBJ1-6; 7 bases line up with TRBD1. Trimming took 4 bases from V and 9 from J; bases not matched to a gene: 6. CDR3 length: 14 residues. The germline V gene encodes CDR1 SEHNR and CDR2 FQNEAQ (reference sequence). The full variable domain, rest sourced from reference TRBV7-9 and TRBJ1-6, is DTGVSQNPRHKITKRGQNVTFRCDPISEHNRLYWYRQTLGQGPEFLTYFQNEAQLEKSRLLSDRFSAERPKGSFSTLEIQRTEQGDSAMYLCASSSTGEGSPLHFGNGTRLTVT.

This sequence joins TRBV18 and TRBJ2-1, with TRBD1 as a possible D gene (6 bases). Germline CDR1 is KGHSH and CDR2 is LQKENI. The CDR3 loop spans 16 amino acids. V lost 5 bases and J 0 bases, leaving 14 bases between the germline ends. CDR3 loop: CASSATTGYSYNEQFF. CDR3 coding DNA: TGTGCCAGCTCAGCAACAACAGGGTACTCCTACAATGAGCAGTTCTTC.

The count of this clone is one. The V call is TRBV5-1, the J call TRBJ2-5; D might be TRBD2 (7 bases). Germline assignment: CDR1 SGHRS and CDR2 YFSETQ. The V end was cut by 6 bases, the J end by 5 bases, with 20 bases between. This CDR3 contains 15 residues. The CDR3 reads CASKFPGGGRETQYF. DNA of the CDR3: TGCGCCAGCAAATTTCCGGGCGGGGGCAGGGAGACCCAGTACTTC.

V usage is TRBV7-2 and J usage is TRBJ2-7, with a tentative D call TRBD1 (5 bases). The CDR3 runs to 15 residues. V dropped 2 bases and J dropped 3 bases, with 14 bases sitting between them. The germline gives CDR1 SGHTA, CDR2 FQGNSA. CDR3 DNA sequence: TGTGCCAGCAGCTTAATACAGGATTCCCACTACGAGCAGTACTTC. It translates to CASSLIQDSHYEQYF. Supplemented by reference TRBV7-2 and TRBJ2-7, the full variable domain reads GAGVSQSPSNKVTEKGKDVELRCDPISGHTALYWYRQSLGQGLEFLIYFQGNSAPDKSGLPSDRFSAERTGGSVSTLTIQRTQQEDSAVYLCASSLIQDSHYEQYFGPGTRLTVT.

This clone was seen only a few times. The chain has TRBV30 and TRBJ1-2, with D unresolved. Germline CDR1 and CDR2: GTSNPN and SVGIG (reference sequence). The CDR3 is 13 residues long. Trimming took off 2 bases at V and 3 bases at J, with 10 bases between the two ends. The CDR3 DNA reads TGTGCCTGGAGTCACCCCGGGGACTATGGCTACACCTTC. Its translation is CAWSHPGDYGYTF.

This chain joins TRBV6-1 and TRBJ1-5; no clear D. The V and J ends lost 4 bases and 7 bases respectively, with 8 bases between them. Germline V lookup: CDR1 MNHNS, CDR2 SASEGT. The CDR3 totals 12 residues. In DNA, the CDR3 is TGTGCCAGCAGTGCCAGGTGGCAGCCCCAGCATTTT. Amino acid sequence: CASSARWQPQHF.

The chain has TRBV29-1 and TRBJ1-1; 11 bases align to TRBD1. The germline V gene encodes CDR1 SQVTM and CDR2 ANQGSEA. Germline trimming cut 4 bases from V and 2 bases from J; bases unmatched to any gene: 0. The CDR3 totals 13 residues. CDR3 protein: CSVGTGGNTEAFF. For the CDR3, the DNA is TGCAGCGTTGGGACAGGGGGCAACACTGAAGCTTTCTTT.